The present entry profiles one T cell receptor (beta chain) with its context. The antigen is unknown. From the RT-PCR reads, TCRdb called clonotypes with MiXCR, one entry per CDR3 protein. The sample shows about 830,000 distinct CDR3 sequences, 15% to 20% of them seen only once. Trimming pared 5 bases from V and 4 bases from J, leaving 14 bases between. This CDR3 spans 15 amino acids. This sample was included in a study of response to subunit inactivated influenza vaccine. Study-wide results and caveats: It was the authors' suggestion that each seasonal influenza vaccination recruits few new T cells.

This material consisted of PBMCs from blood, taken 5 days after vaccination. The genes are TRBV12-3 or TRBV12-4 and TRBJ2-2, with unresolved D. The clonotype comes from a man aged 45 to 65 who received an inactivated influenza vaccine. The CDR3 sequence is CASSQRASGTGELFF. CDR3 in DNA: TGTGCCAGCAGTCAAAGGGCCTCCGGCACCGGGGAGCTGTTTTTT.